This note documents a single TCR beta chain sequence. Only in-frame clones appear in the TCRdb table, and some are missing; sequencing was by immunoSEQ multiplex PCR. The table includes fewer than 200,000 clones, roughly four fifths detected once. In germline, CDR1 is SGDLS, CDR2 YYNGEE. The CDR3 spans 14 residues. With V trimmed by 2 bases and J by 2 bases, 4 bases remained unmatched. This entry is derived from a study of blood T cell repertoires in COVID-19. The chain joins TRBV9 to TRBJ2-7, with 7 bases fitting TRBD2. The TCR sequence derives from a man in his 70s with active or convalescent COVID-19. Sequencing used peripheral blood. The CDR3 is CASSVSGRPYEQYF. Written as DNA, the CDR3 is TGTGCCAGCAGCGTTAGCGGGCGGCCCTACGAGCAGTACTTC.